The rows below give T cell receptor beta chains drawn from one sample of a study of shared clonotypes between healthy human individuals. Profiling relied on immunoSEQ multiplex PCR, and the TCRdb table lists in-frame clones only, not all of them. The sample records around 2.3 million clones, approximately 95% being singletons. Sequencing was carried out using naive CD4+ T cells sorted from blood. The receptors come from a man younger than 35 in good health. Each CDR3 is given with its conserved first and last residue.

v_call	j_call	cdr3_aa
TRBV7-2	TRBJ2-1	CASSFGGSIYNEQFF
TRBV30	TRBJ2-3	CAWTLKGDTQYF
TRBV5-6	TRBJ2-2	CASSLKSTGSTGELFF
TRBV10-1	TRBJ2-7	CASRSGSSYEQYF
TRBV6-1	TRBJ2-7	CASSGDSREQYF
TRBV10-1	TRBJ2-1	CASSESYTYNEQFF
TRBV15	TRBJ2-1	CATSREGRYEQFF
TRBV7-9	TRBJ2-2	CASSHHDTGELFF
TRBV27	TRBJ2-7	CASSPGQGLTYEQYF
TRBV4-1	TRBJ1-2	CASSQVEGIYGYTF
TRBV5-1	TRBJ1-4	CASSGVGSSTNEKLFF
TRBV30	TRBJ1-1	CAWSVSRNTEAFF
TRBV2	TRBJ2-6	CASSQTRVSSGANVLTF
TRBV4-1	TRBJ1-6	CASSHRQGSLASPLHF
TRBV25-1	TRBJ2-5	CASSAPPSRGQETQYF
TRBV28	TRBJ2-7	CASSFEQANSYEQYF